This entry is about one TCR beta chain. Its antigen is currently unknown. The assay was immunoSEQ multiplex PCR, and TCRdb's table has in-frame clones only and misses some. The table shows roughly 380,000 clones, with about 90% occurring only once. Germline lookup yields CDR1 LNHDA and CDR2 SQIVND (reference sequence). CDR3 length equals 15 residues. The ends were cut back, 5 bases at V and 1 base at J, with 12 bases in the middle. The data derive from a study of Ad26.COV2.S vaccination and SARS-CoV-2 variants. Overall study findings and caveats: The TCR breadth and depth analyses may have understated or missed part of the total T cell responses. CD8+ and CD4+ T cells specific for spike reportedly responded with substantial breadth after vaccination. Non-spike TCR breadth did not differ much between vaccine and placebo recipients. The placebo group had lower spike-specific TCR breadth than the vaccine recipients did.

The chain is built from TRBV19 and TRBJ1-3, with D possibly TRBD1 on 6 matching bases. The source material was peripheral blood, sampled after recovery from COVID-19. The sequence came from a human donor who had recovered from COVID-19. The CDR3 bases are TGTGCCAGTAGTGTCGGGACAACGTCTGGAAACACCATATATTTT. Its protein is CASSVGTTSGNTIYF.